This is a list of T cell receptor beta chains from one sample in a study of beta chain features in type 1 diabetes. TCRdb's copy holds only in-frame clones and misses some; the assay was immunoSEQ multiplex PCR. Of around 600,000 clones listed, roughly an eighth were seen once; the top ten hold around 0.12%. Sample: naive CD4+ T cells from blood. Receptors were obtained from a man aged 25-45 years with type 1 diabetes. Both conserved end residues are part of each CDR3. The D gene is left open where the match is weak. Clone size is given for some rows only: seen once, a few or many times, or a class if the clone is expanded.

>TRBV5-1|TRBD1|TRBJ2-5|NA
TGCGCCAGCAGCTTAGGGGGCGGAGAGACCCAGTACTTC
CASSLGGGETQYF
>TRBV10-2|NA|TRBJ2-7|few
TGCGCCAGCAGTGGATACTTTGAGCAGTACTTC
CASSGYFEQYF
>TRBV5-1|NA|TRBJ2-2|NA
TGCGCCAGCAGTCCAGGGAGAGGCACCGGGGAGCTGTTTTTT
CASSPGRGTGELFF
>TRBV7-6|NA|TRBJ1-2|NA
TGTGCCAGCAGCTTACCCACAGGGAGCGGCTACACCTTC
CASSLPTGSGYTF
>TRBV29-1|TRBD2|TRBJ2-7|NA
TGCAGCGTCGTAGCGGGGGCCTCCTACGAGCAGTACTTC
CSVVAGASYEQYF
>TRBV6-6|NA|TRBJ2-7|few
TGTGCCAGCAGTTACTTGGTTTCCTACGAGCAGTACTTC
CASSYLVSYEQYF
>TRBV6-5|NA|TRBJ2-1|NA
TGTGCCAGCAGTTACTCGGGGGGGCGCCTCAATGAGCAGTTCTTC
CASSYSGGRLNEQFF
>TRBV30|NA|TRBJ1-4|NA
TGTGCCTGGAGTGGCGGCAGGGTAGATGAAAAACTGTTTTTT
CAWSGGRVDEKLFF
>TRBV29-1|NA|TRBJ1-1|NA
TGCAGCGTTGTTCCGGCCTTGGGCACTGAAGCTTTCTTT
CSVVPALGTEAFF
>TRBV27|TRBD1|TRBJ1-1|few
TGTGCCAGCAGTAGACAGGGGCAGAACACTGAAGCTTTCTTT
CASSRQGQNTEAFF